The clone carrying this T cell receptor beta chain was counted ten times or more. Individual cDNA molecules were tagged with unique molecular identifiers, the study reported. TCRdb re-derived calls from the 5' RACE reads in MiXCR, one entry per CDR3 protein. The sample has around 46,000 distinct CDR3 sequences, around 5.2% seen once. The sample belongs to a study of early T cells in non-severe SARS-CoV-2 infection. Sequencing input: whole blood. This TCR was sampled from an adult who was a healthcare worker with PCR-confirmed SARS-CoV-2 infection or an uninfected control (not recorded which).

CDR3 amino acids: CASSQDWDSRSNQPQHF. CDR3 nucleotides: TGCGCCAGCAGCCAGGATTGGGACAGCCGGAGCAATCAGCCCCAGCATTTT. V usage is TRBV4-3 and J usage is TRBJ1-5, with 7 bases fitting TRBD1. The CDR3 consists of 17 residues. Looked up from germline, CDR1 is LGHNA and CDR2 is YSLEER. V shed 3 bases and J 1 base; nucleotides not matched to a gene: 9.